This T cell receptor beta chain derives from a study of cytomegalovirus exposure and HLA in healthy donors. PCR primers comprised 60 Vbeta and 13 Jbeta primers. The protocol was immunoSEQ multiplex PCR, while the TCRdb copy is restricted to in-frame clones and leaves out a portion. The sample carries 140,000 to 150,000 clones, approximately 70% recorded once. This CDR3 is built from 14 residues. Per germline, CDR1 MGHDK and CDR2 SYGVNS. Trimming shortened V by 2 bases and J by 3 bases, and 7 bases separated the two germline ends. Whereas donors were nominally healthy upon sampling, unrecorded immune exposures were probable.

The sample consisted of PBMCs. The receptor's source is a woman in her fifties or sixties in good health and CMV-seropositive. The genes are TRBV25-1 and TRBJ2-2; D gene unclear. CDR3 loop: CASSEMGDTGELFF. The CDR3 nucleotides read TGTGCCAGCAGTGAAATGGGCGACACCGGGGAGCTGTTTTTT.